These T cell receptor beta chains were read from a single sample in a study of T cell responses to AZD1222 COVID-19 vaccine. The protocol was immunoSEQ multiplex PCR, while the TCRdb copy is restricted to in-frame clones and leaves out a portion. The table lists about 110,000 clones, less than 90% of them singletons. The sample consisted of peripheral blood, taken on day 0 of AZD1222 vaccination. Receptors were obtained from an adult in good health. Both conserved end residues are trimmed from each CDR3.

CDR3aa: ASSYPTGGGQETQY
v_gene: TRBV6-5
j_gene: TRBJ2-5

CDR3aa: ATSRDRGEKLF
v_gene: TRBV15
j_gene: TRBJ1-4

CDR3aa: ATMGGVNTEAF
v_gene: TRBV5-1
j_gene: TRBJ1-1

CDR3aa: ASSPFNSPLH
v_gene: TRBV12-3/TRBV12-4
j_gene: TRBJ1-6

CDR3aa: ASRELAQETQY
v_gene: TRBV4-1
j_gene: TRBJ2-5

CDR3aa: ASSVGVNEQF
v_gene: TRBV9
j_gene: TRBJ2-1

CDR3aa: ASSPIGGGAVHEQY
v_gene: TRBV18
j_gene: TRBJ2-7

CDR3aa: ASSERVGETEAF
v_gene: TRBV2
j_gene: TRBJ1-1

CDR3aa: ASSPRWGLTYEQY
v_gene: TRBV11-1
j_gene: TRBJ2-7

CDR3aa: ASQTATSYEQY
v_gene: TRBV2
j_gene: TRBJ2-7

CDR3aa: ASSLISGHNEQF
v_gene: TRBV5-1
j_gene: TRBJ2-1

CDR3aa: ASSPPGAGASYT
v_gene: TRBV28
j_gene: TRBJ1-2

CDR3aa: ASSMGQGDYGYT
v_gene: TRBV13
j_gene: TRBJ1-2

CDR3aa: ASSLDGGGNSPLH
v_gene: TRBV5-6
j_gene: TRBJ1-6

CDR3aa: ASSEQGHGNTIY
v_gene: TRBV2
j_gene: TRBJ1-3

CDR3aa: ASSLGRTNYGYT
v_gene: TRBV5-4
j_gene: TRBJ1-2

CDR3aa: ASSFQGAGAIPNYGYT
v_gene: TRBV9
j_gene: TRBJ1-2

CDR3aa: ASTHLGGQGGDQPQH
v_gene: TRBV19
j_gene: TRBJ1-5

CDR3aa: ASSPGVRYGYT
v_gene: TRBV7-9
j_gene: TRBJ1-2

CDR3aa: ASSLDRDGGELF
v_gene: TRBV7-3
j_gene: TRBJ2-2

CDR3aa: ASSLEPTGPRGYT
v_gene: TRBV7-2
j_gene: TRBJ1-2

CDR3aa: ASSQEERDLTGGRNEQF
v_gene: TRBV4-1
j_gene: TRBJ2-1

CDR3aa: ASSQSWQSETGELF
v_gene: TRBV4-1
j_gene: TRBJ2-2

CDR3aa: ASSFRPDYEQY
v_gene: TRBV13
j_gene: TRBJ2-7

CDR3aa: ASSLGRDNEKLF
v_gene: TRBV5-1
j_gene: TRBJ1-4

CDR3aa: ASSLYFPPPAQYEQY
v_gene: TRBV11-3
j_gene: TRBJ2-7

CDR3aa: ASSQSQGNEQY
v_gene: TRBV18
j_gene: TRBJ2-7

CDR3aa: ASSKIGTSGRAGHEQY
v_gene: TRBV21-1
j_gene: TRBJ2-7

CDR3aa: ASSQGGLTKGDEQF
v_gene: TRBV4-1
j_gene: TRBJ2-1

CDR3aa: ASSSRPGAGAQY
v_gene: TRBV7-2
j_gene: TRBJ2-5

CDR3aa: ASSPTTGDTEAF
v_gene: TRBV18
j_gene: TRBJ1-1

CDR3aa: ASSQPRGGTSGTDTQY
v_gene: TRBV4-1
j_gene: TRBJ2-3

CDR3aa: ASSSAGEQF
v_gene: TRBV7-9
j_gene: TRBJ2-1

CDR3aa: ASSFWTGRFGTGELF
v_gene: TRBV19
j_gene: TRBJ2-2

CDR3aa: ATSDSRGHGETQY
v_gene: TRBV24-1
j_gene: TRBJ2-5

CDR3aa: ASSTGGGANVLT
v_gene: TRBV6-2/TRBV6-3
j_gene: TRBJ2-6

CDR3aa: AWSVVGGDRHGYT
v_gene: TRBV30
j_gene: TRBJ1-2

CDR3aa: ASSVAGQTDTQY
v_gene: TRBV6-1
j_gene: TRBJ2-3

CDR3aa: ASSQGTGSIAYEQY
v_gene: TRBV11-3
j_gene: TRBJ2-7

CDR3aa: ASSLGTGSYEQY
v_gene: TRBV27
j_gene: TRBJ2-7

CDR3aa: ASSIRLAGGAREQY
v_gene: TRBV19
j_gene: TRBJ2-7

CDR3aa: ASSWDRASYEQY
v_gene: TRBV5-5
j_gene: TRBJ2-7

CDR3aa: ATRLAGCAYNEQF
v_gene: TRBV21-1
j_gene: TRBJ2-1

CDR3aa: ASSNRQGASETQY
v_gene: TRBV6-2/TRBV6-3
j_gene: TRBJ2-5

CDR3aa: ASSFAPVDYGYT
v_gene: TRBV5-6
j_gene: TRBJ1-2

CDR3aa: ASGGEKLF
v_gene: TRBV12-3/TRBV12-4
j_gene: TRBJ1-4

CDR3aa: ASSKQGNTEAF
v_gene: TRBV19
j_gene: TRBJ1-1

CDR3aa: SVEVVRGNTEAF
v_gene: TRBV29-1
j_gene: TRBJ1-1

CDR3aa: ASSLSSTDTQY
v_gene: TRBV28
j_gene: TRBJ2-3

CDR3aa: ASSTRTGQETQY
v_gene: TRBV3-1/TRBV3-2
j_gene: TRBJ2-5

CDR3aa: ASSQAEAGSRGYT
v_gene: TRBV3-1/TRBV3-2
j_gene: TRBJ1-2

CDR3aa: ASSSGAQTNYGYT
v_gene: TRBV28
j_gene: TRBJ1-2